This TCR beta chain was captured by sequencing in a study of Tregs in tolerant kidney transplant recipients. Clones were read by immunoSEQ multiplex PCR, and TCRdb kept only the in-frame ones, dropping some. Of 70,000 to 95,000 clones listed, roughly 90% were seen once; the top ten hold about 0.36%. This CDR3 region has 15 residues. Trimming cost V 2 bases and J 1 base, with 11 bases left between them. Germline V gene sequence: CDR1 MNHNS, CDR2 SASEGT. Sequencing was performed on Tregs from blood, taken before the transplant. The chain joins TRBV6-1 to TRBJ2-5; D gene uncertain. This clonotype was sampled from a human donor who received a combined kidney and bone marrow transplant. The chain's CDR3 is CASSENLRVQETQYF. The CDR3 DNA is TGTGCCAGCAGTGAAAACCTCCGGGTCCAAGAGACCCAGTACTTC.